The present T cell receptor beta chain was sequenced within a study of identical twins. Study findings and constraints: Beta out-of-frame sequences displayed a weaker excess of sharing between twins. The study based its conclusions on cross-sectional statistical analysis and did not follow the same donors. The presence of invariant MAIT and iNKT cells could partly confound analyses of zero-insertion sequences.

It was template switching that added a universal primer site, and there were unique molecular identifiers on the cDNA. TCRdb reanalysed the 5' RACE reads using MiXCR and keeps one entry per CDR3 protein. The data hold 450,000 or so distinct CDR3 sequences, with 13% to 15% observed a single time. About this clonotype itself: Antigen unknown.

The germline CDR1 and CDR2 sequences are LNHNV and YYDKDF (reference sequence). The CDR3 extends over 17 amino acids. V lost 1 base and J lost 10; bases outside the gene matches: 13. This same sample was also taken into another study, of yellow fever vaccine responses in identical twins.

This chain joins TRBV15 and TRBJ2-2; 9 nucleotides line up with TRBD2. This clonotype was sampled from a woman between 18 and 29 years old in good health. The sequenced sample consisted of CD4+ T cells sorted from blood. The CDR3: CATSRVQGSSGAKELFF. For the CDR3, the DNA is TGTGCCACCAGCAGAGTCCAGGGATCTAGCGGGGCTAAGGAGCTGTTTTTT.